A single sample is the source of the 9 T cell receptor beta chains below, sequenced in a study of Graves' ophthalmopathy and Graves' hyperthyroidism. Amplification from RNA transcripts yielded the TCR beta CDR3 regions. HTBI-primed first-round RT-PCR preceded second-round multiplex PCR. TCRdb independently ran MiXCR on the multiplex PCR reads; one entry per CDR3 protein. The profile covers 580,000 or so distinct CDR3 sequences, with just under 40% appearing a single time and around 4.6% taken by the ten largest. What was sequenced was peripheral blood or thyroid tissue (not recorded which). These receptors all stem from an adult man with Graves' hyperthyroidism.

The chain uses TRBV29-1 and TRBJ1-2; D uncertain. This CDR3 has 11 residues. Looked up from germline, CDR1 is SQVTM and CDR2 is ANQGSEA. Trimming stripped 3 bases from V and 11 bases from J, with 13 bases between. The CDR3 is CSVELLAGYTF. Here the CDR3 DNA reads TGCAGCGTTGAGTTGCTAGCGGGTTACACCTTC.

This clonotype appeared many times. The chain joins TRBV5-8 to TRBJ1-6; D may be TRBD1 (5 bases). Germline CDR1 reads SGHTS; CDR2 reads YDEGEE. The CDR3 has 16 residues. V was shortened by 0 bases and J by 10 bases, with 17 bases between the two germline ends. CDR3 loop: CASSLELAGKGSPLHF. The DNA of the CDR3 is TGTGCCAGCAGCTTGGAGTTGGCAGGAAAGGGGTCACCCCTCCACTTT.

This clonotype was found once. The rearrangement uses TRBV5-1 and TRBJ1-1, with D possibly being TRBD1 (5 bases). The CDR3 totals 12 residues. Between the trimmed V and J ends, which lost 4 bases and 7 bases, there was a span of 11 bases. Germline V gene lookup returns CDR1 SGHRS and CDR2 YFSETQ. CDR3 residues: CASSGATNEAFF. The CDR3 DNA sequence: TGCGCCAGCAGCGGGGCAACTAATGAAGCTTTCTTT.

At least ten counts were recorded for this clonotype. The chain is built from TRBV19 and TRBJ2-7; the D is unclear. CDR3 length: 15 amino acids. Per germline, CDR1 LNHDA and CDR2 SQIVND (reference sequence). Trimming took off 1 base at V and 0 bases at J, with 10 bases between the two ends. The CDR3 protein is CASSIGKHISYEQYF. CDR3 DNA: TGTGCCAGTAGTATAGGGAAGCACATCTCCTACGAGCAGTACTTC.

This clonotype has a handful of counts. The rearrangement joins TRBV3-1 to TRBJ1-2; no definite D call. Per germline, CDR1 LGHDT and CDR2 YNNKEL (reference sequence). Trimming pared 1 base from V and 5 bases from J, leaving 17 bases between. The CDR3 extends over 16 amino acids. This CDR3 reads CASSQGSVGWWYGYTF. Here the CDR3 DNA reads TGTGCCAGCAGCCAAGGGTCGGTAGGGTGGTGGTATGGCTACACCTTC.

This clonotype has only a few counts. The J gene is TRBJ1-1, the V gene TRBV16; 7 bases fit TRBD1. The CDR3 runs 14 residues. Germline-derived CDR1 and CDR2 are KGHSY and FQNENV. The ends lost 4 bases at V and 4 bases at J; junction bases unmatched: 6. In DNA, the CDR3 is TGTGCCAGCAGCCTTCTAACAGGGGCCACTGAAGCTTTCTTT. It yields the protein CASSLLTGATEAFF.

This clonotype was counted between two and nine times. The CDR3 DNA reads TGCGCCAGCAGCGGTCAGGGGCCTAATGAAAAACTGTTTTTT. Translating it yields CASSGQGPNEKLFF. The chain joins TRBV5-1 to TRBJ1-4; D is perhaps TRBD1 (6 bases). Trimming left V 4 bases short and J 3 bases short, with 10 bases between. From germline, CDR1 is SGHRS and CDR2 YFSETQ. This CDR3 is built from 14 residues. The whole variable domain, remainder taken from reference TRBV5-1 and TRBJ1-4, is KAGVTQTPRYLIKTRGQQVTLSCSPISGHRSVSWYQQTPGQGLQFLFEYFSETQRNKGNFPGRFSGRQFSNSRSEMNVSTLELGDSALYLCASSGQGPNEKLFFGSGTQLSVL.

On this clonotype itself: This sequence may be a read error, since a much larger clone differs from it by one base. This chain's CDR3 is CASTYRDTGYGYTF. The CDR3 DNA sequence: TGTGCCAGCACGTACCGGGACACGGGCTATGGCTACACCTTC. The V gene is TRBV12-3 or TRBV12-4, the J gene TRBJ1-2, with D perhaps TRBD1 (6 bases). The CDR3 length is 14 residues. The ends were cut back, 7 bases at V and 4 bases at J, with 16 bases in the middle.

This clonotype was observed once. The chain has TRBV10-3 and TRBJ1-5; perhaps TRBD1 as D (5 bases). Germline CDR1 is ENHRY and CDR2 is SYGVKD. The V end lost 4 bases, the J end lost 3 bases, and 16 bases lay between the germline ends. The CDR3 is 16 residues long. DNA for the CDR3: TGTGCCATCAGTGCCTCGGTAGGAGGGGTCAATCAGCCCCAGCATTTT. It encodes CAISASVGGVNQPQHF.